The 10 T cell receptor beta chains listed next were all sequenced from one sample in a study of vaccination and CD4 T cells after COVID-19. TCRdb re-analysed the PCR reads in MiXCR, keeping a single row per CDR3 protein. The sample has about 18,000 distinct CDR3 sequences; 60% to 75% are singletons. Here the sequenced sample was CD4+ T cells from blood, taken after SARS-CoV-2 vaccination. Receptors were obtained from a human donor who had recovered from COVID-19.

This clonotype was seen a handful of times. The rearrangement uses TRBV5-8 and TRBJ1-1, with D uncertain. Trimming pared 0 bases from V and 4 bases from J, leaving 10 bases between. Germline values: CDR1 SGHTS, CDR2 YDEGEE. The CDR3 extends over 14 amino acids. CDR3 nucleotide sequence: TGTGCCAGCAGCTTGGCTACACAAACCACTGAAGCTTTCTTT. Protein product: CASSLATQTTEAFF.

The chain uses TRBV12-3 or TRBV12-4 and TRBJ1-1; tentatively, D is TRBD1 (6 bases). The CDR3 has 13 amino acids. Deletions cut 5 bases from V and 8 bases from J, with 15 bases between. For the CDR3, the DNA is TGTGCCAGCAGTGCCAATCACAGGGAAGAAGCTTTCTTT. Translated: CASSANHREEAFF.

V and J are TRBV24-1 and TRBJ2-3, with D possibly TRBD1 on 5 matching bases. This CDR3 has 16 residues. Germline-derived CDR1 and CDR2 are KGHDR and SFDVKD. V lost 2 bases, J lost 0 bases, and 11 bases lay in between. CDR3 residues: CATSDSQAQSTDTQYF. The CDR3 coding sequence is TGTGCCACCAGTGATTCACAGGCCCAAAGCACAGATACGCAGTATTTT.

This clonotype has a handful of counts. The rearrangement links TRBV25-1 to TRBJ2-5; either TRBD1 or TRBD2 may fit D (5 bases each). V was cut by 5 bases and J by 2 bases, with 18 bases left in between. Per germline, CDR1 MGHDK and CDR2 SYGVNS. The CDR3 sequence is 16 residues long. The CDR3 sequence is CASSRMQPGRQETQYF. The CDR3 DNA sequence: TGTGCCAGCAGTCGGATGCAACCGGGACGTCAAGAGACCCAGTACTTC.

The chain couples TRBV6-1 to TRBJ2-3, with 13 bases matching TRBD2. The CDR3 has 14 amino acids. The germline V gene has CDR1 MNHNS and CDR2 SASEGT. With 6 bases clipped from V and 9 bases from J, the junction kept 6 bases outside the gene matches. The CDR3 DNA reads as TGTGCCAGCAGCGAACTAGCGGGAGGGTACACGCAGTATTTT. Protein: CASSELAGGYTQYF.

This clonotype showed up just once. The germline gene is not matched at one end of the junction; a read error may be the cause. This sequence joins TRBV5-5 and TRBJ2-7; D is uncertain. The CDR3 contains 14 residues. Per germline, CDR1 SGHKS and CDR2 YYEKEE (reference sequence). As DNA, the CDR3 is TGCGCCAGCAGCATGACCGCAGATCCTCGAGAGCAGTACTTC. As protein: CASSMTADPREQYF.

The chain employs TRBV7-2 and TRBJ2-5; tentative D call: TRBD1 (6 bases). Germline CDR1 SGHTA, CDR2 FQGNSA. CDR3 length: 15 residues. The V and J ends lost 5 bases and 5 bases respectively, with 18 bases between them. For the CDR3, the DNA is TGTGCCAGCAGCCGCCAAACACAGGGCCGGGAGACCCAGTACTTC. Encoded protein: CASSRQTQGRETQYF.

The chain employs TRBV19 and TRBJ2-7; either TRBD1 or TRBD2 may fit D (5 bases each). V lost 4 bases, J lost 0 bases, and 13 bases lay in between. Germline CDR1 LNHDA, CDR2 SQIVND (reference sequence). The length of the CDR3 is 15 residues. The CDR3, as DNA: TGTGCCAGTAGTACCGTCGGGACGTTCTCCTACGAGCAGTACTTC. Translation gives CASSTVGTFSYEQYF.

The V and J genes are TRBV19 and TRBJ1-4; 7 bases align to TRBD1. The germline V gene encodes CDR1 LNHDA and CDR2 SQIVND (reference sequence). The CDR3 is 16 residues long. The trim removed 6 bases at V and 3 bases at J, leaving 10 bases unmatched. CDR3 in amino acids: CASSTPRDRANEKLFF. The CDR3 DNA reads TGTGCCAGTAGCACACCGCGGGACAGAGCTAATGAAAAACTGTTTTTT. Full variable domain (rest looked up from reference TRBV19 and TRBJ1-4): DGGITQSPKYLFRKEGQNVTLSCEQNLNHDAMYWYRQDPGQGLRLIYYSQIVNDFQKGDIAEGYSVSREKKESFPLTVTSAQKNPTAFYLCASSTPRDRANEKLFFGSGTQLSVL.

The chain is built from TRBV6-1 and TRBJ2-7; D ambiguous. Germline CDR1 and CDR2: MNHNS and SASEGT. Trimming cost V 5 bases and J 2 bases, with 7 bases left between them. There are 12 residues in the CDR3. The CDR3 DNA is TGTGCCAGCAGTCCGGACCCCTACGAGCAGTACTTC. It yields the protein CASSPDPYEQYF.